The 8 T cell receptor beta chains presented below share a single source sample, sequenced in a study of cytomegalovirus exposure and HLA in healthy donors. The PCR had 60 Vbeta and 13 Jbeta primers. This table comes from immunoSEQ multiplex PCR, and its TCRdb copy is limited to in-frame clones, with some not included. The sample yields some 120,000 clones, 80% seen once. Sequencing was done on a sample of PBMCs. These TCRs come from a young man in good health and CMV-seronegative.

The chain couples TRBV7-3 to TRBJ2-3; TRBD2 matches at 10 bases. The CDR3 sequence is 16 residues long. Germline V gene data show CDR1 as SGHTA and CDR2 as FQGTGA. With V trimmed by 5 bases and J by 4 bases, 9 bases remained unmatched. The CDR3: CASSPLAGVDADTQYF. The CDR3 DNA is TGTGCCAGCAGCCCCCTAGCGGGAGTGGACGCAGATACGCAGTATTTT.

The chain couples TRBV19 to TRBJ1-1, with 7 bases matching TRBD1. CDR1 LNHDA and CDR2 SQIVND come from the germline V gene (reference sequence). With V trimmed by 7 bases and J by 2 bases, 13 bases remained unmatched. The CDR3 is 16 amino acids. CDR3 loop: CASKIGQVGLNTEAFF. The CDR3 DNA reads TGTGCCAGTAAGATCGGACAGGTTGGATTAAACACTGAAGCTTTCTTT.

J is TRBJ1-2 and V is TRBV5-1, with 9 bases matching TRBD1. Unmatched junction bases numbered 11, after V lost 7 bases and J lost 7 bases. Germline loops: CDR1 SGHRS, CDR2 YFSETQ. The length of the CDR3 is 14 residues. The CDR3 region has the DNA TGCGCCAGCCTCCCGGGACAGGGAACGGGTGGCTACACCTTC. It is translated as CASLPGQGTGGYTF.

This clone showed up just a few times. V usage is TRBV19 and J usage is TRBJ1-1; D is perhaps TRBD1 (6 bases). Trimming left V 1 base short and J 4 bases short, with 10 bases between. Germline lookup yields CDR1 LNHDA and CDR2 SQIVND (reference sequence). This CDR3 is built from 14 residues. CDR3 nucleotide sequence: TGTGCCAGTAGTATAGGTAGGGGGACCACTGAAGCTTTCTTT. Protein: CASSIGRGTTEAFF.

The V and J genes are TRBV12-2 and TRBJ2-1; the table calls TRBD2, which could not be checked here. TRBV12-2 constitutes a pseudogene. The CDR3 is 15 amino acids. CDR3 region: CASRYGTSGGNEQFF. In DNA form, the CDR3 reads TGTGCAAGTCGCTACGGGACTAGCGGGGGGAATGAGCAGTTCTTC.

The rearrangement joins TRBV5-4 to TRBJ2-7; 10 bases fit TRBD2. Trimming removed 4 bases from V and 4 bases from J; junction bases left unmatched: 8. This CDR3 is 15 amino acids long. Per the germline V gene, CDR1 is SGHNT and CDR2 is YYREEE (reference sequence). The CDR3 is CASSLYRTSGYEQYF. The CDR3 bases are TGTGCCAGCAGCCTATATAGGACTAGCGGTTACGAGCAGTACTTC.

This clone showed up just a few times. The chain uses TRBV7-2 and TRBJ1-1, with D unclear. Trimming cost V 5 bases and J 1 base, with 11 bases left between them. Per germline, CDR1 SGHTA and CDR2 FQGNSA. The CDR3 spans 14 residues. CDR3 amino acids: CASSRAPANTEAFF. The CDR3 region has the DNA TGTGCCAGCAGCCGAGCCCCTGCGAACACTGAAGCTTTCTTT.

This clone was observed a handful of times. The V and J genes are TRBV5-6 and TRBJ2-1, with 9 bases that match TRBD1. V dropped 3 bases and J dropped 9; count of bases not matched to a gene: 7. CDR3 size: 14 residues. The V gene's germline CDR1 is SGHDT and CDR2 YYEEEE. The CDR3 bases are TGTGCCAGCAGCTCCGGGACAGGGTCCCCTGAGCAGTTCTTC. It codes for CASSSGTGSPEQFF.